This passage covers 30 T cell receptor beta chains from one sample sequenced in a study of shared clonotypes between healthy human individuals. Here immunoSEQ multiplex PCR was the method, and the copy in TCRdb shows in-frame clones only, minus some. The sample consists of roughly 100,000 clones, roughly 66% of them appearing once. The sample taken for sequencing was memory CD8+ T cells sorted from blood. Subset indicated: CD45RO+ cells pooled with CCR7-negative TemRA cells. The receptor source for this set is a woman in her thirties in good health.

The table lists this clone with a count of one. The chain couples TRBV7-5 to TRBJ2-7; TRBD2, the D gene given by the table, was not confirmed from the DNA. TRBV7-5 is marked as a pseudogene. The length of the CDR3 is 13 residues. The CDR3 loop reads CASSRRLSAEQYF. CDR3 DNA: TGTGCCAGCAGCCGTCGACTGAGTGCGGAGCAGTACTTC.

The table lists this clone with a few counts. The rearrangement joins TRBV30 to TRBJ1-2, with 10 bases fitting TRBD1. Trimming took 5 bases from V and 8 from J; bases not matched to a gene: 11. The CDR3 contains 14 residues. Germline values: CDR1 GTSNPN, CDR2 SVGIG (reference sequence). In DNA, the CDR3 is TGTGCCTGGTCGTACCCCGGGACAGGGGTGGGCTACACCTTC. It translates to CAWSYPGTGVGYTF.

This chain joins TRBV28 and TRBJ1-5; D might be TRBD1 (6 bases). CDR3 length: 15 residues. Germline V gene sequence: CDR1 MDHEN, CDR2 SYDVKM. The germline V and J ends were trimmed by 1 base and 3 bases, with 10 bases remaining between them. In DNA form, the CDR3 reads TGTGCCAGCAGTTTATCGACAGGACCCAATCAGCCCCAGCATTTT. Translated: CASSLSTGPNQPQHF.

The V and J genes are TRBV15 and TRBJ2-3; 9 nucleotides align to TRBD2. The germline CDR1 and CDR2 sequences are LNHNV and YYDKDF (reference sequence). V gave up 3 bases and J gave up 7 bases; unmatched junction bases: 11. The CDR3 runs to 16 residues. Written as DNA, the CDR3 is TGTGCCACCAGCAGTGGACGCGGGAGGGCCCTGTATACGCAGTATTTT. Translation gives CATSSGRGRALYTQYF.

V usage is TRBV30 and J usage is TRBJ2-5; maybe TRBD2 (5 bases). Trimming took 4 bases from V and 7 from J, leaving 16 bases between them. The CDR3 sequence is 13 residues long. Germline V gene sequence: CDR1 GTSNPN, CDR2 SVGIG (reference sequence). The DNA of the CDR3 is TGTGCCTGGACTCTGCGAGGGTATGGGACCCAGTACTTC. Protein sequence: CAWTLRGYGTQYF. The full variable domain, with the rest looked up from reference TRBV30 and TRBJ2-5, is SQTIHQWPATLVQPVGSPLSLECTVEGTSNPNLYWYRQAAGRGLQLLFYSVGIGQISSEVPQNLSASRPQDRQFILSSKKLLLSDSGFYLCAWTLRGYGTQYFGPGTRLLVL.

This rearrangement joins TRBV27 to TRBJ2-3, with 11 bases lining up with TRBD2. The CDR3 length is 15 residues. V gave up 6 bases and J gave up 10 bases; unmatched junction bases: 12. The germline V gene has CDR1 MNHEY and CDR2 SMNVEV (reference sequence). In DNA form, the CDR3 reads TGTGCCAGCAGCCACCAACTAGCGGGGGAGAGCCCGCAGTATTTT. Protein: CASSHQLAGESPQYF.

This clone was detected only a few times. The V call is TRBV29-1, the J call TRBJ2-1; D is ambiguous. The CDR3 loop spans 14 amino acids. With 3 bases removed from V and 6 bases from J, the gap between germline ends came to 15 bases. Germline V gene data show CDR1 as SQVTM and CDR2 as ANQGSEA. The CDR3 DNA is TGCAGCGTTGATAGTCAGGATTCGGCCAATGAGCAGTTCTTC. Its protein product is CSVDSQDSANEQFF.

The DNA for the CDR3 is TGTGCCAGCAGCTTGTTTGTCTCTGGGGCCAACGTCCTGACTTTC. Its translation is CASSLFVSGANVLTF. The chain links TRBV9 to TRBJ2-6; D remains ambiguous. This CDR3 region has 15 residues. V dropped 4 bases and J dropped 0 bases, with 8 bases sitting between them. CDR1 is SGDLS, CDR2 YYNGEE, per germline.

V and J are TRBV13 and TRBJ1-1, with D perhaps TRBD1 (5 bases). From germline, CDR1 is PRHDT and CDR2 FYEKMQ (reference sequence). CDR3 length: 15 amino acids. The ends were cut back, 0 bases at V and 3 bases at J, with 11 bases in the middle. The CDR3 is CASSLGDQGYTEAFF. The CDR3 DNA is TGTGCCAGCAGCTTAGGGGACCAGGGTTACACTGAAGCTTTCTTT.

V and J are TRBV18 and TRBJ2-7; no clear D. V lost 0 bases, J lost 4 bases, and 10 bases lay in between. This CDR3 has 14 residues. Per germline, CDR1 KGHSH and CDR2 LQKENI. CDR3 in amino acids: CASSPPAGSYEQYF. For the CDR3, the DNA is TGTGCCAGCTCACCACCTGCCGGTTCTTACGAGCAGTACTTC.

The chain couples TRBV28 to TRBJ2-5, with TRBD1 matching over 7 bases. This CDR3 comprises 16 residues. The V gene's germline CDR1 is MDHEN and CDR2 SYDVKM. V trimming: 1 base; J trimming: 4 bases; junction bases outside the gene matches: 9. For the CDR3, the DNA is TGTGCCAGCAGTTTATCCTCAGACAGGGTAGCAGAGACCCAGTACTTC. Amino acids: CASSLSSDRVAETQYF.

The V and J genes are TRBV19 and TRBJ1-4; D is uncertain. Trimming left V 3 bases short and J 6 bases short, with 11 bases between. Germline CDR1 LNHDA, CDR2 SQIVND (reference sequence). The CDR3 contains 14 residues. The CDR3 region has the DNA TGTGCCAGTAGTATTGGTCGCCGGGATGAAAAACTGTTTTTT. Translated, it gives CASSIGRRDEKLFF.

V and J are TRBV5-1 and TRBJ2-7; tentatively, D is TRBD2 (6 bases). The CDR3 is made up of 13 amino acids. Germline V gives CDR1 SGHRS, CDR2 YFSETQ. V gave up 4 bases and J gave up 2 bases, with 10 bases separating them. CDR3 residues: CASSPGGPYEQYF. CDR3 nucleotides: TGCGCCAGCAGCCCCGGGGGTCCCTACGAGCAGTACTTC.

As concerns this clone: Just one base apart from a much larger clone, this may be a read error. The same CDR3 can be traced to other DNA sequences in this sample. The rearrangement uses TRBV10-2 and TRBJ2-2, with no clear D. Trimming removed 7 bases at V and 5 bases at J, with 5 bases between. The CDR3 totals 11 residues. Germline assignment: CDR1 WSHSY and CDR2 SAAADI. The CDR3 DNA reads TGCGCCAGCAAGTCGACCGGGGAGCTGTTTTTT. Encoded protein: CASKSTGELFF.

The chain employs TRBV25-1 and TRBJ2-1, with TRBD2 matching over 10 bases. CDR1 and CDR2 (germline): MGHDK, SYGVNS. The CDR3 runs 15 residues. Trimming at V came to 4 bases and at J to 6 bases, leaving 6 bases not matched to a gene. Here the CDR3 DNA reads TGTGCCAGCAGTGGACCAGCGGGAGGGACCAATGAGCAGTTCTTC. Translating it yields CASSGPAGGTNEQFF.

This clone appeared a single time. The CDR3: CASSEGKETQYF. CDR3 DNA: TGTGCCAGCAGTGAGGGGAAAGAGACCCAGTACTTC. The chain employs TRBV2 and TRBJ2-5; D unclear. Germline V gives CDR1 SNHLY, CDR2 FYNNEI. The CDR3 loop spans 12 amino acids. Trimming left V 3 bases short and J 3 bases short, with 5 bases between.

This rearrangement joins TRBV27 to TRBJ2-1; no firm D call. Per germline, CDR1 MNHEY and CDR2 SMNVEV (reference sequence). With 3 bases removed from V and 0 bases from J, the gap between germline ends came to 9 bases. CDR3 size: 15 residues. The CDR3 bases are TGTGCCAGCAGTTTCACGGTCCTCTCCTACAATGAGCAGTTCTTC. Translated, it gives CASSFTVLSYNEQFF.

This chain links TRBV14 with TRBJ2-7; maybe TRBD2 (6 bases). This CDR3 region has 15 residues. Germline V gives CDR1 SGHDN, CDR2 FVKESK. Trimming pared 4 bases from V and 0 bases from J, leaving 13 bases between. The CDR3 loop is CASSRFKGLSYEQYF. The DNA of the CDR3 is TGTGCCAGCAGCCGCTTTAAGGGACTCTCCTACGAGCAGTACTTC.

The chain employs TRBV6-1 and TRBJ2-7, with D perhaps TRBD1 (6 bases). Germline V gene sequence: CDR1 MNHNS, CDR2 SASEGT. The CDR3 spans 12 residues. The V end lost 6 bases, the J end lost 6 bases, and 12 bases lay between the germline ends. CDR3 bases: TGTGCCAGCAGCGAGGACAGTGGCGAGCAGTACTTC. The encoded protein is CASSEDSGEQYF.

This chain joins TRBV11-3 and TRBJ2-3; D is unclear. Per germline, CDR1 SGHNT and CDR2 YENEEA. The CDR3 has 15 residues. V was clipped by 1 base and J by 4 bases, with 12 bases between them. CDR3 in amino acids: CASSLGPNQADTQYF. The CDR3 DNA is TGTGCCAGCAGCTTAGGTCCCAATCAAGCAGATACGCAGTATTTT.

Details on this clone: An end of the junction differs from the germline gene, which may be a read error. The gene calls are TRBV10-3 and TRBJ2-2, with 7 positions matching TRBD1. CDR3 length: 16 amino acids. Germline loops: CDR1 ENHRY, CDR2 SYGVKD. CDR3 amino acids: CASSYLQGANTGELFF. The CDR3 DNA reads TGTGCCAGCAGTTACTTGCAGGGGGCGAACACCGGGGAGCTGTTTTTT.

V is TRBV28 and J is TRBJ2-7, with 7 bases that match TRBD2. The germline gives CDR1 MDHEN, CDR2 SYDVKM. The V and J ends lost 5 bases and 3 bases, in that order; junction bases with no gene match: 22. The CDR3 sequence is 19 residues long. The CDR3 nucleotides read TGTGCCAGCAGTCCCCAAGTTCTAGCGGAATCAACGGGATTCTACGAGCAGTACTTC. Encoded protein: CASSPQVLAESTGFYEQYF.

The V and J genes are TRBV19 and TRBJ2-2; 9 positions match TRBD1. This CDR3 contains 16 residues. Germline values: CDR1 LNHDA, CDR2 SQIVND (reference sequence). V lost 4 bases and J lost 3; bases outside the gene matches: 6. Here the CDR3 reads CASSTRWTGDTGELFF. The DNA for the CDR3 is TGTGCCAGTAGTACCAGATGGACAGGGGACACCGGGGAGCTGTTTTTT.

The DNA for the CDR3 is TGCGCCAGCAGCCAGTTCCTAGCGGGAAGCACAGATACGCAGTATTTT. Amino acids: CASSQFLAGSTDTQYF. The genes are TRBV4-1 and TRBJ2-3; 9 bases fit TRBD2. Germline V gene lookup returns CDR1 MGHRA and CDR2 YSYEKL. The CDR3 is made up of 16 amino acids. Trimming removed 3 bases from V and 0 bases from J; junction bases left unmatched: 4.

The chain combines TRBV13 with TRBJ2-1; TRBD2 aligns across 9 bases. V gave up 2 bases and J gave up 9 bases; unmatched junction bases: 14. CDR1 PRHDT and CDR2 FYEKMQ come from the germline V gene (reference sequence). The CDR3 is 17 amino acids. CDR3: CASSLRTSGPQHIEQFF. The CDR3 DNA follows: TGTGCCAGCAGCTTACGAACTAGCGGGCCCCAACACATTGAGCAGTTCTTC.

The CDR3: CASSIWSKETQYF. The CDR3 DNA reads as TGTGCCAGTAGTATTTGGAGCAAAGAGACCCAGTACTTC. This chain links TRBV19 with TRBJ2-5, with D unresolved. CDR3 size: 13 residues. Germline CDR1 and CDR2: LNHDA and SQIVND (reference sequence). With 3 bases removed from V and 3 bases from J, the gap between germline ends came to 8 bases.

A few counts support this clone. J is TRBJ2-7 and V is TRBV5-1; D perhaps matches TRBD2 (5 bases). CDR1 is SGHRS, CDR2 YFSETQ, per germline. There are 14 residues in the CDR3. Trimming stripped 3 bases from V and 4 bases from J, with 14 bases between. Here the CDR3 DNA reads TGCGCCAGCAGCTGGACCGGGGATAATTACGAGCAGTACTTC. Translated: CASSWTGDNYEQYF.

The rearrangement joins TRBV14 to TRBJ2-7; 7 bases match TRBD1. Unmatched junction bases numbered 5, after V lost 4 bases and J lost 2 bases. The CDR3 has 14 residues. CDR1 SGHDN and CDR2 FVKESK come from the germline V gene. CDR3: CASSPGTAAYEQYF. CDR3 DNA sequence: TGTGCCAGCAGCCCCGGGACAGCAGCCTACGAGCAGTACTTC.

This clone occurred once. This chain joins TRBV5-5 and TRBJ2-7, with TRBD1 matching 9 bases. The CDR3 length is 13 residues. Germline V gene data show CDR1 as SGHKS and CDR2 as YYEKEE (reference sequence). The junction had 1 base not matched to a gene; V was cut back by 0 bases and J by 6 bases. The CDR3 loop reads CASSLDRGLEQYF. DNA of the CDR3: TGTGCCAGCAGCTTGGACAGGGGGCTCGAGCAGTACTTC.

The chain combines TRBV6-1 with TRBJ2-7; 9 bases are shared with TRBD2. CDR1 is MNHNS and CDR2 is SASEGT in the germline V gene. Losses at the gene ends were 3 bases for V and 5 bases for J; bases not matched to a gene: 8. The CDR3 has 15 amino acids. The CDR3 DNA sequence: TGTGCCAGCAGTGAGGTAGCGGGAGAGTCCCACGAGCAGTACTTC. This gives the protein CASSEVAGESHEQYF.